The subject of this entry is one T cell receptor beta chain. The data are from a study of cytomegalovirus exposure and HLA in healthy donors. Researchers ran the PCR with 60 Vbeta and 13 Jbeta primers. Clones were sequenced by immunoSEQ multiplex PCR, and TCRdb holds only the in-frame ones, with some missing. The sample shows around 210,000 clones, more than 65% of them seen only once. The sequenced sample consisted of PBMCs. The clonotype originates from a man in his fifties or sixties in good health and CMV-seronegative.

The CDR3 DNA sequence: TGTGCCAGCAGCTCATATAGCGGGACTCTCCAAGAGACCCAGTACTTC. It yields the protein CASSSYSGTLQETQYF. The rearrangement links TRBV9 to TRBJ2-5; 8 nucleotides line up with TRBD2. The CDR3 loop spans 16 amino acids. With V trimmed by 4 bases and J by 1 base, 9 bases remained unmatched. Germline assignment: CDR1 SGDLS and CDR2 YYNGEE.